This T cell receptor beta chain appears in the sequencing data of a study of T cell responses to AZD1222 COVID-19 vaccine. The table came from immunoSEQ multiplex PCR; TCRdb's copy has only in-frame clones and leaves some out. The sample contains more than 150,000 clones, about 91% of which appear only once. The CDR3 is 14 residues long. V lost 7 bases, J lost 7 bases, and 7 bases stayed unmatched. Germline V gene sequence: CDR1 SEHNR, CDR2 FQNEAQ (reference sequence). The starting material was peripheral blood, obtained on day 0 of AZD1222 vaccination. The chain combines TRBV7-9 with TRBJ1-6, with 7 bases lining up with TRBD1. This receptor was obtained from an adult in good health. The DNA of the CDR3 is TGTGCCAGCACTCACTTGGGACAGAATTCACCCCTCCACTTT. Protein: CASTHLGQNSPLHF.